Presented here are 26 T cell receptor beta chains from one specimen sequenced in a study of CD8 T cells in ankylosing spondylitis. A single record per CDR3 protein comes from TCRdb applying MiXCR to the 5' RACE reads. Among about 130,000 distinct CDR3 sequences listed, around 15% were seen once. Specimen: blood, either unsorted or a sorted T cell fraction (not recorded which). The receptor set was obtained from a female donor with ankylosing spondylitis or in good health (not recorded which).

This clonotype came up a few times. The chain employs TRBV20-1 and TRBJ2-2, with 13 bases matching TRBD2. The ends lost 3 bases at V and 5 bases at J; junction bases unmatched: 0. The germline V gene encodes CDR1 DFQATT and CDR2 SNEGSKA (reference sequence). CDR3 size: 14 residues. For the CDR3, the DNA is TGCAGTGCTAGGACTAGCGGGGGGACCGGGGAGCTGTTTTTT. Residues: CSARTSGGTGELFF.

CDR3 in amino acids: CASTPGAGGLAGYTF. The DNA of the CDR3 is TGTGCCAGCACTCCGGGGGCAGGGGGCTTAGCTGGCTACACCTTC. This sequence joins TRBV6-1 and TRBJ1-2, with 8 bases aligning to TRBD1. V lost 7 bases, J lost 7 bases, and 14 bases stayed unmatched. This CDR3 contains 15 residues. Germline values: CDR1 MNHNS, CDR2 SASEGT.

This clonotype appeared once. V and J are TRBV11-2 and TRBJ2-1; no reliable D call. Germline values: CDR1 SGHAT, CDR2 FQNNGV. The CDR3 is 13 residues long. The ends were cut back, 6 bases at V and 8 bases at J, with 14 bases in the middle. For the CDR3, the DNA is TGTGCCAGCAGTCCCGCCCTTACGGATGAGCAGTTCTTC. It yields the protein CASSPALTDEQFF.

The chain recombines TRBV29-1 with TRBJ2-5; TRBD1 matches at 10 bases. The V gene's germline CDR1 is SQVTM and CDR2 ANQGSEA. CDR3 length: 13 residues. J was trimmed by 4 bases and V by 6 bases; bases with no gene match: 5. Here the CDR3 DNA reads TGCAGCGTGCCCGGGACAGGGGTAGAGACCCAGTACTTC. Translated, it gives CSVPGTGVETQYF.

In its sample, this clonotype was seen many times. V usage is TRBV12-3 or TRBV12-4 and J usage is TRBJ2-7, with D maybe TRBD1 (5 bases). Trimming took off 1 base at V and 4 bases at J, with 14 bases between the two ends. The CDR3 consists of 15 residues. CDR3 sequence reads: CASSLEGTGPYEQYF. The CDR3 DNA reads as TGTGCCAGCAGTTTAGAGGGTACAGGACCTTACGAGCAGTACTTC.

The chain carries TRBV20-1 and TRBJ1-2; 9 nucleotides match TRBD1. The trim removed 7 bases at V and 4 bases at J, leaving 7 bases unmatched. Germline CDR1 is DFQATT and CDR2 is SNEGSKA (reference sequence). This CDR3 has 13 residues. In DNA form, the CDR3 reads TGCAGTGGGGGACAGGGCGGTCGCTATGGCTACACCTTC. Translation: CSGGQGGRYGYTF.

This clonotype was seen at least ten times. The V call is TRBV6-5, the J call TRBJ2-7; D not certain. Trimming stripped 0 bases from V and 7 bases from J, with 13 bases between. In germline, CDR1 is MNHEY, CDR2 SVGAGI. CDR3 length: 14 residues. CDR3 sequence reads: CASSYSSETGEQYF. CDR3 bases: TGTGCCAGCAGTTACTCGAGTGAAACGGGTGAGCAGTACTTC.

This rearrangement joins TRBV13 to TRBJ2-2, with D uncertain. CDR1 is PRHDT and CDR2 is FYEKMQ in the germline V gene (reference sequence). V lost 5 bases, J lost 4 bases, and 8 bases lay in between. The CDR3 consists of 13 residues. The CDR3 DNA reads as TGTGCCAGCAGCGCGAGAAGCACCGGGGAGCTGTTTTTT. This codes for CASSARSTGELFF.

The table lists this clonotype with many counts. The chain joins TRBV29-1 to TRBJ2-1; D is ambiguous. Germline assignment: CDR1 SQVTM and CDR2 ANQGSEA. V lost 4 bases and J lost 6, with 4 bases in between. The length of the CDR3 is 10 residues. CDR3 region: CSVGGNEQFF. CDR3 DNA sequence: TGCAGCGTTGGGGGCAATGAGCAGTTCTTC.

This clonotype was seen ten or more times. The chain joins TRBV5-1 to TRBJ2-1; no definite D call. Germline V lookup: CDR1 SGHRS, CDR2 YFSETQ. The CDR3 sequence is 15 residues long. V was pared by 0 bases and J by 0 bases, with 7 bases between. This CDR3 reads CASSLVAGSYNEQFF. The CDR3 region has the DNA TGCGCCAGCAGCTTGGTGGCTGGCTCCTACAATGAGCAGTTCTTC.

This clonotype occurred many times. The chain uses TRBV2 and TRBJ1-3, with 7 bases identical to TRBD1. Germline lookup yields CDR1 SNHLY and CDR2 FYNNEI. The CDR3 is made up of 14 amino acids. Trimming removed 6 bases from V and 1 base from J; junction bases left unmatched: 3. The CDR3 loop reads CASRPTGSGNTIYF. CDR3 nucleotides: TGTGCCAGCAGACCGACAGGGTCTGGAAACACCATATATTTT. Full variable domain (rest looked up from reference TRBV2 and TRBJ1-3): EPEVTQTPSHQVTQMGQEVILRCVPISNHLYFYWYRQILGQKVEFLVSFYNNEISEKSEIFDDQFSVERPDGSNFTLKIRSTKLEDSAMYFCASRPTGSGNTIYFGEGSWLTVV.

The chain carries TRBV3-1 and TRBJ2-4; 7 bases agree with TRBD2. Germline V CDR1 and CDR2: LGHDT, YNNKEL (reference sequence). Trimming removed 6 bases from V and 2 bases from J; junction bases left unmatched: 10. CDR3 length equals 16 residues. The CDR3 DNA is TGTGCCAGCAGTAACACCGTCGGGGGGTCCAAAAACATTCAGTACTTC. Encoded protein: CASSNTVGGSKNIQYF.

The rearrangement joins TRBV15 to TRBJ2-3, with 10 positions matching TRBD1. The length of the CDR3 is 14 residues. Germline CDR1 reads LNHNV; CDR2 reads YYDKDF (reference sequence). The J segment lost 2 bases and the V segment lost 9 bases, leaving 5 bases of the junction unmatched. CDR3 in amino acids: CATKDRGLTDTQYF. In nucleotides, the CDR3 is TGTGCCACAAAAGACAGGGGGCTCACAGATACGCAGTATTTT.

This clonotype was observed many times. This chain uses TRBV3-1 with TRBJ1-1; D is unresolved. This CDR3 has 14 amino acids. Germline V gene lookup returns CDR1 LGHDT and CDR2 YNNKEL (reference sequence). Trimming left V 0 bases short and J 3 bases short, with 8 bases between. The CDR3 loop is CASSQDRRHTEAFF. The CDR3 DNA follows: TGTGCCAGCAGCCAAGATCGGCGGCACACTGAAGCTTTCTTT.

The table lists this clonotype with many counts. The chain has TRBV12-3 or TRBV12-4 and TRBJ1-2, with a possible D match to TRBD1 (5 bases). Trimming removed 3 bases at V and 4 bases at J, with 6 bases between. CDR3 length equals 12 residues. In nucleotides, the CDR3 is TGTGCCAGCAGTTTGGGGGTCTATGGCTACACCTTC. As protein: CASSLGVYGYTF.

V and J are TRBV20-1 and TRBJ2-7, with D tentatively TRBD1 (6 bases). The CDR3 totals 15 residues. Looked up from germline, CDR1 is DFQATT and CDR2 is SNEGSKA (reference sequence). Trimming pared 0 bases from V and 3 bases from J, leaving 15 bases between. CDR3 residues: CSARDRRQAIYEQYF. The CDR3 nucleotides read TGCAGTGCTAGAGATCGAAGACAGGCCATCTACGAGCAGTACTTC.

This clonotype was counted only a few times. The chain joins TRBV5-1 to TRBJ2-1; 7 positions agree with TRBD2. The CDR3 contains 16 residues. Germline CDR1 is SGHRS and CDR2 is YFSETQ. With 1 base clipped from V and 5 bases from J, the junction kept 9 bases outside the gene matches. This chain's CDR3 is CASSLISGGYDNEQFF. As DNA, the CDR3 is TGCGCCAGCAGCTTGATATCGGGGGGATACGACAATGAGCAGTTCTTC. Supplemented by reference TRBV5-1 and TRBJ2-1, the full variable domain reads KAGVTQTPRYLIKTRGQQVTLSCSPISGHRSVSWYQQTPGQGLQFLFEYFSETQRNKGNFPGRFSGRQFSNSRSEMNVSTLELGDSALYLCASSLISGGYDNEQFFGPGTRLTVL.

This chain joins TRBV30 and TRBJ2-1; TRBD1 matches 9 bases. CDR1 GTSNPN and CDR2 SVGIG come from the germline V gene (reference sequence). With 5 bases clipped from V and 9 bases from J, the junction kept 11 bases outside the gene matches. The CDR3 loop spans 14 amino acids. The CDR3 DNA is TGTGCCTGGGGCCCGCACAGGGGGCTAGGTGAGCAGTTCTTC. Amino acids: CAWGPHRGLGEQFF. The entire variable domain, with the rest obtained from reference TRBV30 and TRBJ2-1, is as follows: SQTIHQWPATLVQPVGSPLSLECTVEGTSNPNLYWYRQAAGRGLQLLFYSVGIGQISSEVPQNLSASRPQDRQFILSSKKLLLSDSGFYLCAWGPHRGLGEQFFGPGTRLTVL.

This clonotype was counted many times. The chain combines TRBV29-1 with TRBJ1-5; a possible D gene is TRBD1 (5 bases). The CDR3 runs to 16 residues. The germline V gene has CDR1 SQVTM and CDR2 ANQGSEA. Between the trimmed V and J ends, which lost 6 bases and 4 bases, there was a span of 22 bases. The CDR3 is CSVRFPATGGNQPQHF. The DNA for the CDR3 is TGCAGCGTACGCTTCCCCGCTACGGGGGGAAATCAGCCCCAGCATTTT.

A few counts support this clonotype. The V gene is TRBV4-2, the J gene TRBJ2-3; the match to TRBD2 covers 11 bases. This CDR3 spans 21 amino acids. J lost 0 bases, V lost 4 bases, and 18 bases had no gene match. Per the germline V gene, CDR1 is LGHNA and CDR2 is YNFKEQ. The CDR3 protein is CASSPGGLEGLAVFSTDTQYF. CDR3 sequence (DNA): TGTGCCAGCAGCCCGGGCGGGTTGGAGGGACTAGCGGTTTTTAGCACAGATACGCAGTATTTT.

This clonotype was picked up a small number of times. The chain carries TRBV6-5 and TRBJ1-1, with D uncertain. CDR1 is MNHEY, CDR2 SVGAGI, per germline. V gave up 2 bases and J gave up 4 bases, with 8 bases separating them. CDR3 length: 13 residues. Here the CDR3 DNA reads TGTGCCAGCAGTTACCAGGCGGTCACTGAAGCTTTCTTT. Amino acid sequence: CASSYQAVTEAFF.

In the case of this clonotype: An end of the junction differs from the germline gene, which may be a read error. The chain employs TRBV6-5 and TRBJ2-7; D is unresolved. Germline CDR1 MNHEY, CDR2 SVGAGI. This CDR3 has 17 amino acids. CDR3 coding DNA: TGTGTCAGCAGTTATAGGGTCGGTCAGAACTCTTTCTACGAGCAGTACTTC. It codes for CVSSYRVGQNSFYEQYF.

CDR3 DNA: TGCAGTGCCCCGCGCGGATTAGGGGGCGAACCCCTCCACTTT. It yields the protein CSAPRGLGGEPLHF. This rearrangement joins TRBV20-1 to TRBJ1-6, with 7 bases lining up with TRBD1. CDR3 size: 14 residues. The V and J ends lost 6 bases and 12 bases, in that order; junction bases with no gene match: 14. Germline CDR1 is DFQATT and CDR2 is SNEGSKA (reference sequence).

This clonotype was detected only once. The J gene is TRBJ1-6, the V gene TRBV2; no firm D call. The V end lost 4 bases, the J end lost 5 bases, and 9 bases lay between the germline ends. The length of the CDR3 is 14 residues. Germline V gives CDR1 SNHLY, CDR2 FYNNEI. The CDR3 loop is CASSGELHNSPLHF. CDR3 coding DNA: TGTGCCAGCAGTGGGGAGTTACATAATTCACCCCTCCACTTT.

The chain combines TRBV5-1 with TRBJ2-1; 9 positions match TRBD1. With V trimmed by 2 bases and J by 6 bases, 9 bases remained unmatched. Germline CDR1 is SGHRS and CDR2 is YFSETQ. This CDR3 is built from 16 residues. In nucleotides, the CDR3 is TGCGCCAGCAGCTTCGATGGGACAGGGTTCGGCAATGAGCAGTTCTTC. The encoded protein is CASSFDGTGFGNEQFF.

The chain combines TRBV20-1 with TRBJ2-3; D is possibly TRBD1 (5 bases). The CDR3 length is 15 residues. V lost 0 bases and J lost 0, with 10 bases in between. Germline lookup yields CDR1 DFQATT and CDR2 SNEGSKA (reference sequence). CDR3 coding DNA: TGCAGTGCTAGAGAGCCTAGGGGAAGCACAGATACGCAGTATTTT. Protein sequence: CSAREPRGSTDTQYF.